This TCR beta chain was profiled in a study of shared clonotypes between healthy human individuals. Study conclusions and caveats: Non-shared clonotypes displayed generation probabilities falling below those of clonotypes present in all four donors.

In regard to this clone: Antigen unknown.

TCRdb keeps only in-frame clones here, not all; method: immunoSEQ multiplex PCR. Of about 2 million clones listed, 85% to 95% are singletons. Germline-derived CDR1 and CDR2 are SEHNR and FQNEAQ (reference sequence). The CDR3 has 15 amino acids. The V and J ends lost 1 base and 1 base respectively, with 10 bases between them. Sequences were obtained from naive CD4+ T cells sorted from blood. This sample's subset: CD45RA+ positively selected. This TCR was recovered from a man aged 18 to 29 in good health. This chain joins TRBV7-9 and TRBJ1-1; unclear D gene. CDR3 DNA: TGTGCCAGCAGCTTAGATGGACGGAAGAACACTGAAGCTTTCTTT. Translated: CASSLDGRKNTEAFF.